Following are 13 T cell receptor beta chains from one sample sequenced in a study of cytomegalovirus exposure and HLA in healthy donors. The PCR had 60 Vbeta and 13 Jbeta primers. TCRdb's copy holds only in-frame clones and misses some; the assay was immunoSEQ multiplex PCR. The sample contains around 80,000 clones, more than 50% of which appear only once. The sample was PBMCs. These receptor sequences come from a male donor in good health and CMV-seropositive.

The rearrangement uses TRBV7-6 and TRBJ1-1; D might be TRBD1 (5 bases). This CDR3 region has 18 residues. Trimming shortened V by 0 bases and J by 0 bases, and 17 bases separated the two germline ends. Germline V gene sequence: CDR1 SGHVS, CDR2 FNYEAQ. CDR3 nucleotides: TGTGCCAGCAGCTTAGCCCCCCGGGGGAGGCGGGTGAACACTGAAGCTTTCTTT. Protein product: CASSLAPRGRRVNTEAFF.

The V and J genes are TRBV7-9 and TRBJ1-1; no clear D. Trimming cost V 5 bases and J 3 bases, with 10 bases left between them. This CDR3 contains 13 residues. Germline CDR1 SEHNR, CDR2 FQNEAQ (reference sequence). The CDR3 protein is CASSTPTDTEAFF. The DNA for the CDR3 is TGTGCCAGCAGCACCCCTACGGACACTGAAGCTTTCTTT.

This clone was counted only a few times. This chain uses TRBV9 with TRBJ2-3, with 11 bases lining up with TRBD2. J was trimmed by 2 bases and V by 4 bases; bases with no gene match: 12. The CDR3 runs 18 residues. Germline values: CDR1 SGDLS, CDR2 YYNGEE. The CDR3 DNA sequence: TGTGCCAGCAGCACGACCTCCGGGACTAGCGGCACCACAGATACGCAGTATTTT. Translated: CASSTTSGTSGTTDTQYF.

The CDR3 DNA is TGCAGCGCGGGGGTTAGCGGGCGGGGAGAGCAGTACTTC. Amino acids: CSAGVSGRGEQYF. This chain uses TRBV29-1 with TRBJ2-7; TRBD2 matches 7 bases. Germline lookup yields CDR1 SQVTM and CDR2 ANQGSEA. V gave up 7 bases and J gave up 7 bases; unmatched junction bases: 13. CDR3 length: 13 residues.

This chain uses TRBV6-6 with TRBJ2-2; D is possibly TRBD1 (6 bases). Germline CDR1 MNHNY, CDR2 SVGAGI (reference sequence). The length of the CDR3 is 13 residues. Deletions cut 6 bases from V and 6 bases from J, with 11 bases between. CDR3 bases: TGTGCCAGCAGGTCACAGGGAGCCGGGGAGCTGTTTTTT. Translation: CASRSQGAGELFF.

The chain combines TRBV9 with TRBJ1-3; D is undetermined. Trimming shortened V by 0 bases and J by 6 bases, and 7 bases separated the two germline ends. Germline CDR1 reads SGDLS; CDR2 reads YYNGEE. CDR3 length: 13 residues. As DNA, the CDR3 is TGTGCCAGCAGCGTAGCTGAGCTAAACACCATATATTTT. Amino acid sequence: CASSVAELNTIYF.

The V and J genes are TRBV6-1 and TRBJ1-5; D ambiguous. V was shortened by 6 bases and J by 1 base, with 7 bases between the two germline ends. The CDR3 sequence is 13 residues long. Germline loops: CDR1 MNHNS, CDR2 SASEGT. CDR3 loop: CASSLASNQPQHF. DNA for the CDR3: TGTGCCAGCAGCCTAGCGAGCAATCAGCCCCAGCATTTT.

This sequence joins TRBV29-1 and TRBJ2-7; 14 nucleotides align to TRBD2. This CDR3 comprises 15 residues. Germline V gives CDR1 SQVTM, CDR2 ANQGSEA. V shed 2 bases, J shed 4 bases, and the junction held 4 bases outside the gene matches. CDR3 nucleotide sequence: TGCAGCGTTGAAAGAAGGACTAGCGGGAGGTACGAGCAGTACTTC. Amino acid sequence: CSVERRTSGRYEQYF.

The V and J genes are TRBV5-1 and TRBJ1-1; possibly TRBD1 for D (6 bases). Germline lookup yields CDR1 SGHRS and CDR2 YFSETQ. V was shortened by 7 bases and J by 2 bases, with 21 bases between the two germline ends. The CDR3 length is 16 residues. The CDR3 bases are TGCGCCAGCGGCTCTATGCCGACAGGCGAAAACACTGAAGCTTTCTTT. Translation gives CASGSMPTGENTEAFF.

V gene TRBV5-1 combines with J gene TRBJ2-2, with D possibly being TRBD1 (5 bases). This CDR3 is built from 13 residues. The germline V and J ends were trimmed by 4 bases and 7 bases, with 11 bases remaining between them. CDR1 SGHRS and CDR2 YFSETQ come from the germline V gene. CDR3 loop: CASSPTVIGELFF. The DNA for the CDR3 is TGCGCCAGCAGCCCGACAGTTATCGGGGAGCTGTTTTTT.

This clone was detected a few times. The genes are TRBV14 and TRBJ2-1; 12 bases map to TRBD2. The CDR3 runs to 14 residues. With 4 bases clipped from V and 12 bases from J, the junction kept 7 bases outside the gene matches. Germline V gene data show CDR1 as SGHDN and CDR2 as FVKESK. The CDR3 here is CASSLASGRGGQFF. The CDR3 DNA follows: TGTGCCAGCAGCCTCGCTAGCGGGAGGGGCGGGCAGTTCTTC.

This clone appeared a single time. The CDR3 DNA sequence: TGTGCCAGTAGTCCGACAGGGAGACCTGGAAACACCATATATTTT. This codes for CASSPTGRPGNTIYF. The chain joins TRBV19 to TRBJ1-3, with TRBD1 identical over 7 bases. The CDR3 spans 15 residues. Looked up from germline, CDR1 is LNHDA and CDR2 is SQIVND (reference sequence). The J segment lost 2 bases and the V segment lost 5 bases, leaving 6 bases of the junction unmatched.

The J gene is TRBJ2-7, the V gene TRBV28, with a possible D match to TRBD1 (5 bases). Germline values: CDR1 MDHEN, CDR2 SYDVKM. V shed 3 bases and J shed 4 bases, with 7 bases lying between them. The CDR3 contains 12 residues. CDR3 region: CASSLKGYEQYF. For the CDR3, the DNA is TGTGCCAGCAGTTTGAAGGGGTACGAGCAGTACTTC.